The 20 T cell receptor beta chains below come from one sample, sequenced in a study of monozygotic twins with inflammatory bowel disease. From its re-call of the 5' RACE reads, TCRdb lists each CDR3 protein once, without DNA. The repertoire table contains just over 300,000 distinct CDR3 sequences. Source material: blood. Source of these receptors: a human donor with ulcerative colitis or Crohn's disease, or a healthy co-twin of an affected twin (not recorded which).

V usage is TRBV20-1 and J usage is TRBJ2-2; the D gene TCRdb calls, TRBD2, cannot be checked with no DNA. Germline CDR1 and CDR2: DFQATT and SNEGSKA (reference sequence). The CDR3 runs 14 residues. CDR3 amino acids: CSARQGGLPGELFF.

The CDR3 is CASKGQGGETQYF. This chain uses TRBV5-6 with TRBJ2-5; TCRdb's D gene call, TRBD1, goes unchecked for lack of DNA. The CDR3 is made up of 13 amino acids. Germline CDR1 SGHDT, CDR2 YYEEEE.

The chain recombines TRBV4-3 with TRBJ2-1; absent DNA, TCRdb's TRBD1 call cannot be checked. The CDR3 has 14 residues. The V gene's germline CDR1 is LGHNA and CDR2 YSLEER. CDR3 residues: CASSQARGTNEQFF.

This chain connects TRBV5-1 to TRBJ2-6; TCRdb picks TRBD1, but there is no DNA to check that call. Germline-derived CDR1 and CDR2 are SGHRS and YFSETQ. This CDR3 is 19 amino acids long. CDR3 in amino acids: CASSLIPGTGLSGANVLTF.

J is TRBJ2-1 and V is TRBV29-1; TCRdb selects TRBD2, and the lack of DNA leaves this call unchecked. Germline-derived CDR1 and CDR2 are SQVTM and ANQGSEA. The CDR3 spans 14 residues. The CDR3 spells CSVGTSGSYWEQFF.

The chain's CDR3 is CASKQGNLYSTNYGYTF. The genes are TRBV27 and TRBJ1-2; TCRdb returns TRBD1, unconfirmable since there is no DNA. The germline V gene has CDR1 MNHEY and CDR2 SMNVEV (reference sequence). The CDR3 spans 17 residues.

The CDR3: CATSDIELETQYF. The chain carries TRBV24-1 and TRBJ2-5. Germline V gene data show CDR1 as KGHDR and CDR2 as SFDVKD. The CDR3 is 13 amino acids.

The genes are TRBV27 and TRBJ2-3; with no DNA, the TCRdb D assignment of TRBD1 cannot be verified. Germline loops: CDR1 MNHEY, CDR2 SMNVEV (reference sequence). The CDR3 contains 16 residues. The CDR3 protein is CASSQTRGQPADTQYF.

The chain combines TRBV5-1 with TRBJ2-7. From germline, CDR1 is SGHRS and CDR2 YFSETQ. This CDR3 region has 12 residues. Here the CDR3 reads CASSLEIGEQYF.

V usage is TRBV6-2 or TRBV6-3 and J usage is TRBJ2-1; no DNA is available, so the TRBD1 call from TCRdb remains unchecked. CDR3 length: 16 residues. Germline CDR1 and CDR2: MNHEY and SVGEGT. Here the CDR3 reads CASTSRQGSSYNEQFF.

The chain employs TRBV6-6 and TRBJ1-1. From germline, CDR1 is MNHNY and CDR2 SVGAGI (reference sequence). The CDR3 sequence is 13 residues long. The CDR3: CASSSGLVSEAFF.

The chain recombines TRBV7-2 with TRBJ2-3. The CDR3 has 15 residues. Germline V gene sequence: CDR1 SGHTA, CDR2 FQGNSA. CDR3 protein: CASSLDSYSTDTQYF. Combining the CDR3 with reference TRBV7-2 and TRBJ2-3 gives the whole variable domain GAGVSQSPSNKVTEKGKDVELRCDPISGHTALYWYRQSLGQGLEFLIYFQGNSAPDKSGLPSDRFSAERTGGSVSTLTIQRTQQEDSAVYLCASSLDSYSTDTQYFGPGTRLTVL.

The chain employs TRBV12-3 or TRBV12-4 and TRBJ1-4. The CDR3 is 16 residues long. This CDR3 reads CASSLGRARNVEKLFF.

The genes are TRBV20-1 and TRBJ2-7. The CDR3 is made up of 11 amino acids. CDR1 and CDR2 (germline): DFQATT, SNEGSKA (reference sequence). This chain's CDR3 is CSALGRYEQYF.

The rearrangement uses TRBV20-1 and TRBJ1-1; with no DNA, the TCRdb D assignment of TRBD1 cannot be verified. CDR3 length: 14 amino acids. Germline lookup yields CDR1 DFQATT and CDR2 SNEGSKA (reference sequence). CDR3 protein: CSARTGAMNTEAFF.

V and J are TRBV7-2 and TRBJ2-1. CDR3 size: 14 residues. The V gene's germline CDR1 is SGHTA and CDR2 FQGNSA. The CDR3 region is CASSLVLNYNEQFF.

The chain is built from TRBV5-1 and TRBJ2-2; without DNA, the TCRdb call of TRBD2 cannot be checked. Germline V gives CDR1 SGHRS, CDR2 YFSETQ. The length of the CDR3 is 14 residues. The CDR3: CASSLELDSGELFF.

V usage is TRBV28 and J usage is TRBJ2-1; as DNA is missing, the TRBD1 call by TCRdb cannot be tested. CDR3 length: 15 residues. Germline values: CDR1 MDHEN, CDR2 SYDVKM. The CDR3 region is CASSSGGISYNEQFF.

The chain has TRBV7-2 and TRBJ2-3; TCRdb designates TRBD2, a call that cannot be tested without DNA. Looked up from germline, CDR1 is SGHTA and CDR2 is FQGNSA. The CDR3 length is 15 residues. CDR3 residues: CASTVSRGDTDTQYF.

The J gene is TRBJ1-3, the V gene TRBV6-5. CDR3 length equals 15 residues. Germline V gene sequence: CDR1 MNHEY, CDR2 SVGAGI. This CDR3 is CASSYSLKGGNTIYF.